A single sample is the source of the 9 T cell receptor beta chains below, sequenced in a study of T cells after yellow fever vaccination. TCRdb redid the calling of the 5' RACE reads with MiXCR, one entry per CDR3 protein. The sample consists of about 340,000 distinct CDR3 sequences, about 4% of them appearing once. Here the sequenced sample was PBMCs, taken 5 days after the yellow fever booster vaccination. These receptors were collected from a man aged 18 to 30 who received the YFV17D yellow fever vaccine.

This clonotype was seen only a few times. V is TRBV5-6 and J is TRBJ2-1; D gene ambiguous. CDR3 length: 13 residues. Germline V CDR1 and CDR2: SGHDT, YYEEEE. Trimming shortened V by 4 bases and J by 9 bases, and 14 bases separated the two germline ends. The DNA of the CDR3 is TGTGCCAGCAGCCCCCGATTCTTTCCTGAGCAGTTCTTC. Its translation: CASSPRFFPEQFF.

This clonotype was seen only a few times. V and J are TRBV7-6 and TRBJ2-1, with 10 bases lining up with TRBD1. With V trimmed by 3 bases and J by 7 bases, 12 bases remained unmatched. CDR1 is SGHVS and CDR2 is FNYEAQ in the germline V gene. The CDR3 is 17 amino acids. The CDR3 nucleotides are TGTGCCAGCAGCTTTCTCCCCGCGGGACAGGGGATGAATGAGCAGTTCTTC. This sequence encodes CASSFLPAGQGMNEQFF.

This clonotype has at least ten counts. This chain connects TRBV29-1 to TRBJ2-4, with D perhaps TRBD1 (5 bases). V dropped 6 bases and J dropped 0 bases, with 6 bases sitting between them. CDR3 length equals 12 residues. Germline CDR1 reads SQVTM; CDR2 reads ANQGSEA. CDR3 protein: CSVRVAKNIQYF. For the CDR3, the DNA is TGCAGCGTCAGGGTAGCCAAAAACATTCAGTACTTC. Full variable domain (missing parts from reference TRBV29-1 and TRBJ2-4): SAVISQKPSRDICQRGTSLTIQCQVDSQVTMMFWYRQQPGQSLTLIATANQGSEATYESGFVIDKFPISRPNLTFSTLTVSNMSPEDSSIYLCSVRVAKNIQYFGAGTRLSVL.

Many counts were recorded for this clonotype. The J gene is TRBJ1-5, the V gene TRBV7-9; D unresolved. CDR1 and CDR2 from the germline V gene are SEHNR and FQNEAQ (reference sequence). V lost 7 bases to trimming and J lost 0 bases, with 7 bases between them. This CDR3 has 13 amino acids. The CDR3: CASTRASNQPQHF. Here the CDR3 DNA reads TGTGCCAGCACCCGCGCTAGCAATCAGCCCCAGCATTTT.

The table lists this clonotype with many counts. This chain connects TRBV27 to TRBJ2-7, with 10 bases lining up with TRBD1. Per the germline V gene, CDR1 is MNHEY and CDR2 is SMNVEV (reference sequence). The junction had 9 bases not matched to a gene; V was cut back by 6 bases and J by 4 bases. This CDR3 has 15 residues. The CDR3 bases are TGTGCCAGCAGGAGGTCGGGACAGGGGTCGTACGAGCAGTACTTC. Translating gives CASRRSGQGSYEQYF.

In its sample, this clonotype was seen many times. The V gene is TRBV7-6, the J gene TRBJ2-3; 8 bases fit TRBD1. CDR1 is SGHVS, CDR2 FNYEAQ, per germline. V gave up 5 bases and J gave up 4 bases; unmatched junction bases: 11. The CDR3 loop spans 16 amino acids. CDR3 DNA: TGTGCCAGCAGCGAGTCGTGGGCAGGGGGCTCAGATACGCAGTATTTT. It specifies CASSESWAGGSDTQYF. Supplemented by reference TRBV7-6 and TRBJ2-3, the full variable domain reads GAGVSQSPRYKVTKRGQDVALRCDPISGHVSLYWYRQALGQGPEFLTYFNYEAQQDKSGLPNDRFSAERPEGSISTLTIQRTEQRDSAMYRCASSESWAGGSDTQYFGPGTRLTVL.

This clonotype has ten or more counts. This chain links TRBV29-1 with TRBJ1-1; tentatively, D is TRBD1 (5 bases). Trimming took off 6 bases at V and 3 bases at J, with 11 bases between the two ends. Germline V CDR1 and CDR2: SQVTM, ANQGSEA. The CDR3 has 12 residues. The CDR3 bases are TGCAGCGTGGGGAGGGGAGACACTGAAGCTTTCTTT. This codes for CSVGRGDTEAFF.

This clonotype was picked up many times. The genes are TRBV7-9 and TRBJ1-6; 8 bases agree with TRBD1. Germline V CDR1 and CDR2: SEHNR, FQNEAQ (reference sequence). The CDR3 covers 14 residues. The junction had 6 bases not matched to a gene; V was cut back by 6 bases and J by 8 bases. CDR3 sequence (DNA): TGTGCCAGCAGTCAAACAGGGGGGGATTCACCCCTCCACTTT. Translated, it gives CASSQTGGDSPLHF. The full variable domain, completed using reference TRBV7-9 and TRBJ1-6, is DTGVSQNPRHKITKRGQNVTFRCDPISEHNRLYWYRQTLGQGPEFLTYFQNEAQLEKSRLLSDRFSAERPKGSFSTLEIQRTEQGDSAMYLCASSQTGGDSPLHFGNGTRLTVT.

This clonotype was seen only a few times. This rearrangement joins TRBV19 to TRBJ1-5; no firm D call. CDR3 length: 12 amino acids. The germline V gene encodes CDR1 LNHDA and CDR2 SQIVND (reference sequence). The ends were cut back, 2 bases at V and 11 bases at J, with 10 bases in the middle. The CDR3 region has the DNA TGTGCCAGTAGTATACGAGGAGAGTCCCAGCATTTT. Its protein product is CASSIRGESQHF.